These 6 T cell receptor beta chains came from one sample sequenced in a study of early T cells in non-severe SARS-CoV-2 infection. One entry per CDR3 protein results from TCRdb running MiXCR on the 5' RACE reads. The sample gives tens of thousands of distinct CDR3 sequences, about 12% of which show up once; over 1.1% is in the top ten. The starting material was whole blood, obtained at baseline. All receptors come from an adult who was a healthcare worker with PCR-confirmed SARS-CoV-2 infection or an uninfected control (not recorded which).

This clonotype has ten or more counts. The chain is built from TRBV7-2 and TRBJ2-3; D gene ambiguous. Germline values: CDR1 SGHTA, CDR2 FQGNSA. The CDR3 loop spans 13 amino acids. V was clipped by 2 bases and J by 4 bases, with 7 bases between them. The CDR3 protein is CASSLLVADTQYF. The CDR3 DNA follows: TGTGCCAGCAGCTTACTAGTGGCAGATACGCAGTATTTT.

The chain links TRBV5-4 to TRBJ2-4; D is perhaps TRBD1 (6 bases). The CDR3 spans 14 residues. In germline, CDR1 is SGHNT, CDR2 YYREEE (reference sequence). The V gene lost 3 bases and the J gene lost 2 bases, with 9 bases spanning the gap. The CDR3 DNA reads TGTGCCAGCAGCTCCGGACAGACCAAAAACATTCAGTACTTC. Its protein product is CASSSGQTKNIQYF.

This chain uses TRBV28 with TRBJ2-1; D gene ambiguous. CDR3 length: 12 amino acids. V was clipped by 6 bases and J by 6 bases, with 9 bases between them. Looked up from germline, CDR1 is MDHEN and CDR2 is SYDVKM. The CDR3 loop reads CASSRTSNEQFF. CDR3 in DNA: TGTGCCAGCAGCCGGACCAGCAATGAGCAGTTCTTC. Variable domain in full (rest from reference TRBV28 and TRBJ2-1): DVKVTQSSRYLVKRTGEKVFLECVQDMDHENMFWYRQDPGLGLRLIYFSYDVKMKEKGDIPEGYSVSREKKERFSLILESASTNQTSMYLCASSRTSNEQFFGPGTRLTVL.

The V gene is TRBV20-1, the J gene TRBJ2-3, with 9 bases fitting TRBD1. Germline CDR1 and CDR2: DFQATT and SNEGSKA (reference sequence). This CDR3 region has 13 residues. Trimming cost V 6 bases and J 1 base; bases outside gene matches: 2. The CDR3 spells CSAWTGGTDTQYF. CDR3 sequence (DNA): TGCAGTGCGTGGACAGGGGGCACAGATACGCAGTATTTT.

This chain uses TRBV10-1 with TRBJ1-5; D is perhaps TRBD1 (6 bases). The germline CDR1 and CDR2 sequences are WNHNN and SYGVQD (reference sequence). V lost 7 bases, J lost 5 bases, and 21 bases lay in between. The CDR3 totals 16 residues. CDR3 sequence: CASILSNWDKDQPQHF. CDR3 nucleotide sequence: TGCGCCAGCATCCTGAGTAACTGGGACAAAGATCAGCCCCAGCATTTT.

As DNA, the CDR3 is TGCGCCAGCAGCCAAGATTGGGACTCGAGTGGGCAGTTCTTC. This codes for CASSQDWDSSGQFF. J is TRBJ2-1 and V is TRBV4-3; TRBD2 might be the D (6 bases). CDR1 is LGHNA, CDR2 YSLEER, per germline. This CDR3 is built from 14 residues. Trimming shortened V by 0 bases and J by 12 bases, and 15 bases separated the two germline ends.